Shown below are 2 T cell receptor beta chains from a single sample sequenced in a study of CD8 T cells in ankylosing spondylitis (dated by TCRdb to between 2016 and 2019). The paper's findings and limits, for the study overall: Blood from ankylosing spondylitis patients appeared to be characterized by a TCR beta motif composed of about eight highly homologous amino acid variants.

No antigens are known for them. The library relied on 5' RACE. This sample was sequenced with an Illumina HiSeq 2500. TCRdb reran the public reads through fastp at Q25 and MiXCR, keeping productive beta chains. Duplicate CDR3 protein sequences are folded into a single record with the most common DNA and genes. The sample yields 700,000 or so distinct CDR3 sequences; roughly 19% were counted once. The ten largest account for about 19% of the sample. Sequencing was done on a sample of blood, either unsorted or a sorted T cell fraction (not recorded which). The receptors come from a male donor with ankylosing spondylitis.

This clonotype was seen only a few times. The genes are TRBV6-1 and TRBJ2-5, with D possibly matching TRBD1 (5 bases). CDR3 length: 14 amino acids. Germline CDR1 reads MNHNS; CDR2 reads SASEGT. Trimming removed 11 bases at V and 1 base at J, with 17 bases between. The CDR3 DNA is TGTGCCGGTATGGCAGGGCTGGGCCAAGAGACCCAGTACTTC. Encoded protein: CAGMAGLGQETQYF.

The chain joins TRBV11-2 to TRBJ2-5, with a weak D call TRBD2 (6 bases). CDR3 length: 15 amino acids. The V and J ends lost 5 bases and 3 bases respectively, with 16 bases between them. Germline CDR1 SGHAT, CDR2 FQNNGV. The CDR3 region is CASSTQGLNEETQYF. The CDR3 nucleotides are TGTGCCAGCAGCACCCAGGGACTGAACGAAGAGACCCAGTACTTC.